The 20 T cell receptor beta chains presented below share a single source sample, sequenced in a study of T cells after yellow fever vaccination. Each CDR3 protein is one row after TCRdb ran MiXCR on the 5' RACE reads. The data show 300,000 to 350,000 distinct CDR3 sequences, 9.5% to 12% seen once. Specimen: CD4+ T cells sorted from PBMCs, collected 45 days after the yellow fever booster vaccination. These receptors were taken from a man aged 18 to 30 who received the YFV17D yellow fever vaccine.

This clonotype has just a few counts. The V and J genes are TRBV4-1 and TRBJ2-1; D is possibly TRBD1 or TRBD2 (5 bases each). The CDR3 extends over 15 amino acids. V lost 4 bases and J lost 3, with 13 bases in between. The germline gives CDR1 MGHRA, CDR2 YSYEKL. DNA of the CDR3: TGCGCCAGCAGCCTAGGGGACGGACTCTACAATGAGCAGTTCTTC. It encodes CASSLGDGLYNEQFF.

This chain joins TRBV6-1 and TRBJ1-5; D not certain. Trimming stripped 0 bases from V and 6 bases from J, with 12 bases between. The CDR3 contains 15 residues. Germline V CDR1 and CDR2: MNHNS, SASEGT. CDR3 bases: TGTGCCAGCAGTGAAGCGGTCGGGTACGGTCAGCCCCAGCATTTT. This codes for CASSEAVGYGQPQHF.

This clonotype was found a few times. The chain links TRBV20-1 to TRBJ1-2; D call uncertain. Germline lookup yields CDR1 DFQATT and CDR2 SNEGSKA (reference sequence). This CDR3 has 11 residues. V was shortened by 4 bases and J by 2 bases, with 5 bases between the two germline ends. This CDR3 reads CSATGNYGYTF. The CDR3 coding sequence is TGCAGTGCTACAGGCAACTATGGCTACACCTTC.

The chain couples TRBV4-2 to TRBJ2-3; TRBD2 aligns across 7 bases. CDR3 length: 16 residues. The J segment lost 2 bases and the V segment lost 5 bases, leaving 10 bases of the junction unmatched. The germline CDR1 and CDR2 sequences are LGHNA and YNFKEQ. The CDR3 loop reads CASSVGLAESTDTQYF. In nucleotides, the CDR3 is TGTGCCAGCAGCGTCGGGCTAGCGGAGTCCACAGATACGCAGTATTTT.

This clonotype was seen repeatedly, ten times or more. The chain joins TRBV3-1 to TRBJ2-7; D is unclear. The germline V gene encodes CDR1 LGHDT and CDR2 YNNKEL (reference sequence). CDR3 length: 14 amino acids. Trimming pared 1 base from V and 0 bases from J, leaving 7 bases between. CDR3 sequence reads: CASSQVPASYEQYF. CDR3 DNA sequence: TGTGCCAGCAGCCAAGTTCCGGCCTCCTACGAGCAGTACTTC.

The chain employs TRBV5-1 and TRBJ1-1; D is uncertain. This CDR3 is built from 14 residues. The V gene's germline CDR1 is SGHRS and CDR2 YFSETQ. The V gene lost 1 base and the J gene lost 0 bases, with 7 bases spanning the gap. CDR3 residues: CASSLSRMNTEAFF. CDR3 nucleotides: TGCGCCAGCAGCTTGAGTCGGATGAACACTGAAGCTTTCTTT.

This clonotype was seen ten or more times. At one end, the junction sequence differs from germline, possibly due to a read error. The chain joins TRBV28 to TRBJ1-3; D is perhaps TRBD1 (5 bases). The germline CDR1 and CDR2 sequences are MDHEN and SYDVKM. The CDR3 is made up of 14 amino acids. The CDR3: CASSDSTSGNAIYF. CDR3 DNA sequence: TGTGCCAGCAGTGACAGCACCTCTGGAAACGCCATATATTTT.

The chain uses TRBV7-8 and TRBJ1-6, with a possible D match to TRBD1 (5 bases). V was trimmed by 5 bases and J by 0 bases, leaving 14 bases between them. This CDR3 has 17 residues. Germline V gives CDR1 SGHVS, CDR2 FQNEAQ. In DNA form, the CDR3 reads TGTGCCAGCAGCGCGGAGACAGCGAGCTCCTATAATTCACCCCTCCACTTT. Its translation is CASSAETASSYNSPLHF.

This clonotype was recorded a few times. In DNA form, the CDR3 reads TGTGCCAGCGAAAAATCTACCTGGGATACGCAGTATTTT. This translates into CASEKSTWDTQYF. The rearrangement joins TRBV7-9 to TRBJ2-3; D remains unclear. V gave up 8 bases and J gave up 6 bases, with 15 bases separating them. CDR1 SEHNR and CDR2 FQNEAQ come from the germline V gene (reference sequence). The length of the CDR3 is 13 residues.

V gene TRBV7-2 combines with J gene TRBJ2-2; TRBD1 matches 8 bases. Germline lookup yields CDR1 SGHTA and CDR2 FQGNSA. The V gene end was trimmed by 4 bases and the J gene end by 8 bases; junction bases not matched to a gene: 9. This CDR3 region has 15 residues. CDR3 nucleotide sequence: TGTGCCAGCAGCTCCCAGACAGGGGCCAGGGGGGAGCTGTTTTTT. Translated: CASSSQTGARGELFF.

The chain couples TRBV30 to TRBJ1-1, with D possibly matching TRBD1 (5 bases). CDR3 length: 11 amino acids. CDR1 is GTSNPN, CDR2 SVGIG, per germline (reference sequence). Trimming took 8 bases from V and 6 from J, leaving 13 bases between them. Here the CDR3 reads CARTSGAEAFF. The CDR3 nucleotides are TGTGCCCGGACCTCGGGGGCTGAAGCTTTCTTT. Based on the CDR3 plus reference TRBV30 and TRBJ1-1, the full variable domain is SQTIHQWPATLVQPVGSPLSLECTVEGTSNPNLYWYRQAAGRGLQLLFYSVGIGQISSEVPQNLSASRPQDRQFILSSKKLLLSDSGFYLCARTSGAEAFFGQGTRLTVV.

This clonotype was seen a handful of times. CDR3 nucleotides: TGTGCCAGCAGCCGAGCGGGAGGGGCAGAGACCCAGTACTTC. Protein product: CASSRAGGAETQYF. The genes are TRBV7-7 and TRBJ2-5; 10 bases are shared with TRBD2. Germline V gives CDR1 SSHAT, CDR2 FNYEAQ (reference sequence). CDR3 length: 14 residues. The V segment lost 5 bases and the J segment 4 bases; nucleotides outside the gene matches: 4.

This clonotype turned up a few times. J is TRBJ2-2 and V is TRBV7-2, with unresolved D. The length of the CDR3 is 12 residues. Germline CDR1 and CDR2: SGHTA and FQGNSA. Trimming stripped 4 bases from V and 7 bases from J, with 7 bases between. The CDR3 loop is CASSSQSGELFF. Written as DNA, the CDR3 is TGTGCCAGCAGCTCACAAAGCGGGGAGCTGTTTTTT.

V gene TRBV5-1 combines with J gene TRBJ2-1; the D gene is possibly TRBD2 (5 bases). The CDR3 runs to 17 residues. V lost 0 bases and J 7 bases, leaving 20 bases between the germline ends. Per germline, CDR1 SGHRS and CDR2 YFSETQ. CDR3 residues: CASSLAGPLDWGNEQFF. CDR3 DNA: TGCGCCAGCAGCTTGGCCGGACCCCTGGACTGGGGTAATGAGCAGTTCTTC.

This clonotype was counted only a few times. The chain has TRBV7-8 and TRBJ2-2; D is perhaps TRBD1 or TRBD2 (6 bases each). In germline, CDR1 is SGHVS, CDR2 FQNEAQ. The CDR3 consists of 14 residues. The CDR3 region has the DNA TGTGTCCTCATTGGGGGGCCGAACACCGGGGAGCTGTTTTTT. Protein: CVLIGGPNTGELFF.

The V gene is TRBV7-6, the J gene TRBJ1-3; D ambiguous. The V end lost 2 bases, the J end lost 9 bases, and 14 bases lay between the germline ends. The CDR3 extends over 14 amino acids. Germline V lookup: CDR1 SGHVS, CDR2 FNYEAQ. CDR3 region: CASSLSRSGGTIYF. The CDR3 DNA follows: TGTGCCAGCAGCTTATCACGATCGGGCGGCACCATATATTTT. Using reference TRBV7-6 and TRBJ1-3 for the parts outside the CDR3, the full variable domain is GAGVSQSPRYKVTKRGQDVALRCDPISGHVSLYWYRQALGQGPEFLTYFNYEAQQDKSGLPNDRFSAERPEGSISTLTIQRTEQRDSAMYRCASSLSRSGGTIYFGEGSWLTVV.

The chain recombines TRBV6-1 with TRBJ2-1; a possible D gene is TRBD1 (6 bases). Germline V lookup: CDR1 MNHNS, CDR2 SASEGT. The germline V and J ends were trimmed by 1 base and 2 bases, with 9 bases remaining between them. The CDR3 has 15 amino acids. CDR3 DNA sequence: TGTGCCAGCAGTGAAGGGGGGCCGACCTACAATGAGCAGTTCTTC. Amino acids: CASSEGGPTYNEQFF.

This chain links TRBV20-1 with TRBJ1-1; D is unclear. V gave up 2 bases and J gave up 3 bases, with 7 bases separating them. This CDR3 region has 12 residues. CDR1 is DFQATT, CDR2 SNEGSKA, per germline (reference sequence). The CDR3 coding sequence is TGCAGTGCTAGAAGGCGTGACACTGAAGCTTTCTTT. Its translation is CSARRRDTEAFF.

This clonotype was detected a few times. This sequence joins TRBV12-3 or TRBV12-4 and TRBJ2-5; possibly TRBD2 for D (5 bases). V was shortened by 5 bases and J by 5 bases, with 18 bases between the two germline ends. This CDR3 comprises 15 residues. CDR3 DNA: TGTGCCAGCAGTCAAAACCCGGGGTTTAAGGAGACCCAGTACTTC. This translates into CASSQNPGFKETQYF.

This clonotype was counted between two and nine times. The chain carries TRBV6-2 or TRBV6-3 and TRBJ1-6; the D gene is possibly TRBD1 (5 bases). The length of the CDR3 is 13 residues. Trimming removed 6 bases at V and 5 bases at J, with 8 bases between. CDR1 and CDR2 from the germline V gene are MNHEY and SVGEGT. The CDR3 reads CASSREDNSPLHF. The CDR3 DNA reads TGTGCCAGCAGCAGGGAGGATAATTCACCCCTCCACTTT.